The sequence of this T cell receptor beta chain was determined in a study of T cells of healthy individuals. V shed 1 base, J shed 3 bases, and the junction held 5 bases outside the gene matches. Germline V CDR1 and CDR2: LGHNA, YSLEER. The CDR3 is 15 residues long. MiXCR, applied by TCRdb to the 5' RACE reads, yields one record per CDR3 protein. The sample records roughly 76,000 distinct CDR3 sequences, more than 5% being singletons. This clonotype occurred many times. The source is a female donor in good health. The V call is TRBV4-3, the J call TRBJ2-7, with TRBD1 identical over 8 bases. The CDR3 DNA follows: TGCGCCAGCAGCCAAGGAGGAGGACAGGGCTACGAGCAGTACTTC. Its translation is CASSQGGGQGYEQYF.